This TCR beta chain was documented in a study of monozygotic twins with inflammatory bowel disease. This CDR3 spans 14 amino acids. The V gene's germline CDR1 is SGHRS and CDR2 YFSETQ. Using the 5' RACE reads, TCRdb records one entry per CDR3 protein without DNA. The sample spans 350,000 to 400,000 distinct CDR3 sequences; the ten largest clones claim 2.5% to 3%. The receptor was derived from a human donor with ulcerative colitis or Crohn's disease, or a healthy co-twin of an affected twin (not recorded which). This sequence joins TRBV5-1 and TRBJ2-7; TCRdb's assignment of TRBD2 cannot be checked, as there is no DNA. Sequencing was done on a sample of blood. CDR3 loop: CASSKQAGRYEQYF.